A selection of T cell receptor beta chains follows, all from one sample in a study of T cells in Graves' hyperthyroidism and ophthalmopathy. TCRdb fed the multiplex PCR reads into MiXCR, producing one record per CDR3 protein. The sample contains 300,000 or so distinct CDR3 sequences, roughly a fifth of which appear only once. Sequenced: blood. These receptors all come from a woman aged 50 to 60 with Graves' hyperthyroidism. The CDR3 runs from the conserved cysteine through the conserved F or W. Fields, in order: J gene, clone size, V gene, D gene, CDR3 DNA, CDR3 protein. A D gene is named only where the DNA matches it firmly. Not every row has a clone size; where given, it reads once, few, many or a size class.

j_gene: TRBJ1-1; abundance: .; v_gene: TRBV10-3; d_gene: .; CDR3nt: TGTGCCATCAGTGAATTAAGTGAAGCTTTCTTT; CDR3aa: CAISELSEAFF
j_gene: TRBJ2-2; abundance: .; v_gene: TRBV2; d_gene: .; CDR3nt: TGTGCCAGCAGTGATCCAGGGCGTAAGAGCACCGGGGAGCTGTTTTTT; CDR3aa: CASSDPGRKSTGELFF
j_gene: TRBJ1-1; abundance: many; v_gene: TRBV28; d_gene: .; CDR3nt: TGTGCCAGCAGTTTAGCGGGGTCAGACAAAGGAATGAACACTGAAGCTTTCTTT; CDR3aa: CASSLAGSDKGMNTEAFF
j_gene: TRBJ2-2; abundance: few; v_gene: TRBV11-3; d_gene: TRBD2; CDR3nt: TGTGCCAGCAACAGACGGGGGGACACCGGGGAGCTGTTTTTT; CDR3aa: CASNRRGDTGELFF
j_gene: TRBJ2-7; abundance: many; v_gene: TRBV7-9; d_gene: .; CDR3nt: TGTGCCAGCAGCTTAGCGAATTTCGGGGGGCGGTACGAGCAGTACTTC; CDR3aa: CASSLANFGGRYEQYF
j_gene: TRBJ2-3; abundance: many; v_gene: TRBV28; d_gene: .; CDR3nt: TGTGCCAGCCAGGGGATCACAGATACGCAGTATTTT; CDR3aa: CASQGITDTQYF
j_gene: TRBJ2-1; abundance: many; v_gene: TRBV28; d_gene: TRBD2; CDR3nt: TGTGCCAGCAGTTCCCCCACTAGCGGGAGGGCTGACAATGAGCAGTTCTTC; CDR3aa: CASSSPTSGRADNEQFF
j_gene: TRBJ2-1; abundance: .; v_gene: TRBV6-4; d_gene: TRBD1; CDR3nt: TGTGCCAGCAGTGAAAGACAGGGGATCGTCAATGAGCAGTTCTTC; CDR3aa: CASSERQGIVNEQFF
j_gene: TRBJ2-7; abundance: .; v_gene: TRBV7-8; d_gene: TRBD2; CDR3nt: TGTGCCAGCAGCTCAGGGACTAGCGGGAGGAGGGACTACGAGCAGTACTTC; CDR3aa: CASSSGTSGRRDYEQYF
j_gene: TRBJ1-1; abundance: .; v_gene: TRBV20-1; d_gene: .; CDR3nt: TGCAGTGCTAGAGAAACTGTTGGCGGGAGGCGTGAAGCTTTCTTT; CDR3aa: CSARETVGGRREAFF
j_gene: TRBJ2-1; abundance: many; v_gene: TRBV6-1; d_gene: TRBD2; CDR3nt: TGTGCCAGCAGACCCCTTGCGGGGGATATTCGGTATGAGCAGTTCTTC; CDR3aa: CASRPLAGDIRYEQFF
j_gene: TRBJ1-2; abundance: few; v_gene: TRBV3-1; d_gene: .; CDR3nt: TGTGCCAGCAGCCTCGGGCGAGCCAGGGGCGACTATGGCTACACCTTC; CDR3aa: CASSLGRARGDYGYTF
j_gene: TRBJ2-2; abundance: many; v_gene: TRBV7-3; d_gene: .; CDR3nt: TGTGCCAGCAGCTTGCGGTCAGGACCCGGGGAGCTGTTTTTT; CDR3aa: CASSLRSGPGELFF
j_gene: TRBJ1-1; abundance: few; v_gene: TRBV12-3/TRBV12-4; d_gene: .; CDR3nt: TGTGCCAGCAGTCCCAAAAGGAATGAAGCTTTCTTT; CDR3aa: CASSPKRNEAFF
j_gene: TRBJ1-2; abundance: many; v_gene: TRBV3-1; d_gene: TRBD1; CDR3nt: TGTGCCAGCAGCCAACGGGACAGGGATAATGGCTACACCTTC; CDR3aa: CASSQRDRDNGYTF
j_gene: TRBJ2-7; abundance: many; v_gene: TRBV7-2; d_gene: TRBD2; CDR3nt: TGTGCCAGCAGCTTAGATTCGACTAGCGGGAGTGTCGAGCAGTACTTC; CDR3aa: CASSLDSTSGSVEQYF
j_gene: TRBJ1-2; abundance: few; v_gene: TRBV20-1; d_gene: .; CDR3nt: TGCAGTGCCCACAGACAGACTAACTATGGCTACACCTTC; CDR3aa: CSAHRQTNYGYTF
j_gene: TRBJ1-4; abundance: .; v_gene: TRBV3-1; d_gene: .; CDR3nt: TGTGCCAGCAGCCAAGATTCGCCAGGTGCAACTAATGAAAAACTGTTTTTT; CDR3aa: CASSQDSPGATNEKLFF
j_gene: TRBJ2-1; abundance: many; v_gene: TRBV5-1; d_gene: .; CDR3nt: TGCGCCAGCAGCGGGGGCTCAAGCTCCTACAATGAGCAGTTCTTC; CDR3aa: CASSGGSSSYNEQFF
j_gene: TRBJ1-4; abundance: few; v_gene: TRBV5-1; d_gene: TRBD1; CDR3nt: TGCGCCAGCAGCGTGGGACAGGTCGGGGAAAAACTGTTTTTT; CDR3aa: CASSVGQVGEKLFF
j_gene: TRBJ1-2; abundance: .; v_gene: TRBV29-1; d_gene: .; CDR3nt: TGCAGCGTTGAGCTTCGGGACCCCCAGAAAGTGGGGTATGGCTACACCTTC; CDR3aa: CSVELRDPQKVGYGYTF
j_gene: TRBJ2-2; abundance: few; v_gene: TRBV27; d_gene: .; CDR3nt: TGTGCCAGCACCTTAGGGGGGCTAGCCGGGGAGCTGTTTTTT; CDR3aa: CASTLGGLAGELFF
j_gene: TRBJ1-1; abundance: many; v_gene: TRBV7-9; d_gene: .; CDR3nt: TGTGCCAGCAGCCACCAGGGGATGAACACTGAAGCTTTCTTT; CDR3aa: CASSHQGMNTEAFF
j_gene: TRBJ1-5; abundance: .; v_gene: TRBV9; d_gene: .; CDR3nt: TGTGCCAGCCGTCCGGGTCCGCTTATTAATCAGCCCCAGCATTTT; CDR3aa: CASRPGPLINQPQHF
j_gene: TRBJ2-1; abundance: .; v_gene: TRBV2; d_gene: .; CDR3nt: TGTGCCAGAGGACAGCATGCTTACAATGAGCAGTTCTTC; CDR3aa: CARGQHAYNEQFF
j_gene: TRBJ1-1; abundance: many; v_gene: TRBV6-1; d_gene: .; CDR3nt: TGTGCCAGCAGTGATGTCCCGCAGGCCGGTGGGGGGAACACTGAAGCTTTCTTT; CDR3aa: CASSDVPQAGGGNTEAFF
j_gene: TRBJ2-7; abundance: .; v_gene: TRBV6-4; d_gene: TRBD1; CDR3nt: TGTGCCAGCAATTACGGGTTCGACAGGGGTGATTCCTACGAGCAGTACTTC; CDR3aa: CASNYGFDRGDSYEQYF
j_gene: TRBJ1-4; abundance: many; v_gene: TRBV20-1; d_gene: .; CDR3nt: TGCAGTGCTAGAGGGGACTCCAATGAAAAACTGTTTTTT; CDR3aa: CSARGDSNEKLFF
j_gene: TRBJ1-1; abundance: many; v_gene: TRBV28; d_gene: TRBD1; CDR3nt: TGTGCCAGCAGCCCAGGACAGGTATACACTGAAGCTTTCTTT; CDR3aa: CASSPGQVYTEAFF
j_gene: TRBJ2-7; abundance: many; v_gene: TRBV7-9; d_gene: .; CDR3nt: TGTGCCAGCAGTTCTGACAGCTCAGTCTCCTACGAGCAGTACTTC; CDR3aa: CASSSDSSVSYEQYF
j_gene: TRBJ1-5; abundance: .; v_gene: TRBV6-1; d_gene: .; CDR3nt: TGTGCCAGCAGTCACACCGGGGTTGGGAGCAATCAGCCCCAGCATTTT; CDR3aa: CASSHTGVGSNQPQHF
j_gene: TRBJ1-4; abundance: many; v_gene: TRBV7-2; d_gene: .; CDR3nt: TGTGCCAGCAGCCGAGGGGGGGGTAATGAAAAACTGTTTTTT; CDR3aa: CASSRGGGNEKLFF
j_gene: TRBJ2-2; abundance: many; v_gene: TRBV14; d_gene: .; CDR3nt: TGTGCCAGCAGCCAAGTTGCTTCAAACACCGGGGAGCTGTTTTTT; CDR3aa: CASSQVASNTGELFF
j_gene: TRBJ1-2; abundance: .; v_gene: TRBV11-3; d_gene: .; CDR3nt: TGTGCCAGCAGCTTAGCCTCAGGGCTCTATGGCTACACCTTC; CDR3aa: CASSLASGLYGYTF
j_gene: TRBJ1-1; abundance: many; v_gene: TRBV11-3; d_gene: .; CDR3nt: TGTGCCAGCAGCTACGAAGGGGAGTCTGAAGCTTTCTTT; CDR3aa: CASSYEGESEAFF
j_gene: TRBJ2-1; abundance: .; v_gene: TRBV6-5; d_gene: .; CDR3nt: TGTGCCAGCAGTTACTCCTTTGATGCTGAGCAGTTCTTC; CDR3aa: CASSYSFDAEQFF
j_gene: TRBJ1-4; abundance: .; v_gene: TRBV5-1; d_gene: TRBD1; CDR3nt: TGCGCCAGCAGCATCCCGGACAGGGGAGAAAAACTGTTTTTT; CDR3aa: CASSIPDRGEKLFF
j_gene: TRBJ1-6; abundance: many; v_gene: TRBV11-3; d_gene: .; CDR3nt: TGTGCCAGCAGCCACAAGGGGGGTTCGGAGAATTCACCCCTCCACTTT; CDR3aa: CASSHKGGSENSPLHF
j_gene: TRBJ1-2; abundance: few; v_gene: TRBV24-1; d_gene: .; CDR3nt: TGTGCCACCAGTAATCAAAAGACGGGAGGCTACACCTTC; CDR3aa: CATSNQKTGGYTF
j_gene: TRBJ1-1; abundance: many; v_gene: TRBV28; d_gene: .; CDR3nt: TGTGCCAGCAGTTTACCAGTGAACACTGAAGCTTTCTTT; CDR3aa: CASSLPVNTEAFF
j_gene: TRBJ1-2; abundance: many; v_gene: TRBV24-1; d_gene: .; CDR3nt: TGTGCCACCAGTGATTTCGACGGCGGCTACACCTTC; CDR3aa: CATSDFDGGYTF
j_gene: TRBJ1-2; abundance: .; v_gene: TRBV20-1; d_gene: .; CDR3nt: TGCAGTGCCCCTAACCCCCGGGCCACTAACTATGGCTACACCTTC; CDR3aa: CSAPNPRATNYGYTF
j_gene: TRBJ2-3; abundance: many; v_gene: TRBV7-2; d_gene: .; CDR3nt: TGTGCCAGCAGATTCCAGGGTCTGCTCACAGATACGCAGTATTTT; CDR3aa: CASRFQGLLTDTQYF
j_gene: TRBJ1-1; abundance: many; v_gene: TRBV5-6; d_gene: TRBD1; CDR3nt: TGTGCCAGCAGCTTGGCGACAGGGAAAGCTTTCTTT; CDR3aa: CASSLATGKAFF
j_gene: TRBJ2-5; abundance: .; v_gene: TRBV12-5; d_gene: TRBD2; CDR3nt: TGTGCTAGTGGTGTTGGGACTAGCGGGATGCAGACCCAGTACTTC; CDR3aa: CASGVGTSGMQTQYF
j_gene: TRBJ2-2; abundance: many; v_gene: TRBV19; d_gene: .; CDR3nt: TGTGCCAGTAAACGGACAGCGAACACCGGGGAGCTGTTTTTT; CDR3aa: CASKRTANTGELFF
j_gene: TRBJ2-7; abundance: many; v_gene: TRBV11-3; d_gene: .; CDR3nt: TGTGCCAGCAGCTTAAATCCGGGACCCCTCTACGAGCAGTACTTC; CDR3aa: CASSLNPGPLYEQYF
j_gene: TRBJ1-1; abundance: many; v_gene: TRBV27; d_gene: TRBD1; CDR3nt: TGTGCCAGCAGTTCCCACAGACAGGGACGGAACACTGAAGCTTTCTTT; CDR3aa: CASSSHRQGRNTEAFF
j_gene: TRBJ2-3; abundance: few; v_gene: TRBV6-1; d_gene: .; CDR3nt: TGTGCCAGCAGTGCCGGCCCCGGGTGGACCAGCACAGATACGCAGTATTTT; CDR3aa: CASSAGPGWTSTDTQYF
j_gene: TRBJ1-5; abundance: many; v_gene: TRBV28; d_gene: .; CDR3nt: TGTGCCAGCATGGTCGGGGCCAGCAATCAGCCCCAGCATTTT; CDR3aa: CASMVGASNQPQHF
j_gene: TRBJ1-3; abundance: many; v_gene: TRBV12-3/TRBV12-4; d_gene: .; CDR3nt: TGTGCCAGCAGTTTCCACCTCCAGGGCAGCTCTGGAAACACCATATATTTT; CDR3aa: CASSFHLQGSSGNTIYF
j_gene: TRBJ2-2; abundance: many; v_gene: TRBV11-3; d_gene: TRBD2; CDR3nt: TGTGCCAGCAGCTTGAGCCTAGCGGGGCCCGGGGAGCTGTTTTTT; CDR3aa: CASSLSLAGPGELFF
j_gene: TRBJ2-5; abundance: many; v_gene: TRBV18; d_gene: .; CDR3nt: TGTGCCAGCTCACCATCACAGGCGGAGACCCAGTACTTC; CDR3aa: CASSPSQAETQYF
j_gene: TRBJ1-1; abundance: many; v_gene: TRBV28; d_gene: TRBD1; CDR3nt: TGTGCCAGCAGTCCCCCTGACAGGGGGAACACTGAAGCTTTCTTT; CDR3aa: CASSPPDRGNTEAFF